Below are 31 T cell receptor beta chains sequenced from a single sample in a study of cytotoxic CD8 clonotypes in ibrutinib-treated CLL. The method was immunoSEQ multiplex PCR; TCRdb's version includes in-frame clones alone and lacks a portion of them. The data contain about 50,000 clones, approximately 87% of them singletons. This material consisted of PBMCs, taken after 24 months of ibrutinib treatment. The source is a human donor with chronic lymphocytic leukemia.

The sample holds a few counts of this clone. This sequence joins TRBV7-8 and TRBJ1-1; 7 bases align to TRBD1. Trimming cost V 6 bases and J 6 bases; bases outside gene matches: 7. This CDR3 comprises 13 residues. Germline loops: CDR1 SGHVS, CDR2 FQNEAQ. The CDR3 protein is CASSTQGDSEAFF. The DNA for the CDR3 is TGTGCCAGCAGTACTCAGGGGGACTCTGAAGCTTTCTTT.

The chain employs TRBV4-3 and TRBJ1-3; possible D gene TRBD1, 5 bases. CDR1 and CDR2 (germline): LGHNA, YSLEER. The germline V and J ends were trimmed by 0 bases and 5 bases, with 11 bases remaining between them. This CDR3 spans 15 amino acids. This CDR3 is CASSQDRAGRNTIYF. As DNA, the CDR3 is TGCGCCAGCAGCCAAGACAGGGCTGGACGAAACACCATATATTTT.

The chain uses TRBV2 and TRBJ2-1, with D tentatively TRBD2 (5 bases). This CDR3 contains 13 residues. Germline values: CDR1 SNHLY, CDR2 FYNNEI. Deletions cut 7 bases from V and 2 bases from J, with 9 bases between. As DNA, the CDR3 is TGTGCCAGCACGGAGGCGACCTACAATGAGCAGTTCTTC. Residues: CASTEATYNEQFF.

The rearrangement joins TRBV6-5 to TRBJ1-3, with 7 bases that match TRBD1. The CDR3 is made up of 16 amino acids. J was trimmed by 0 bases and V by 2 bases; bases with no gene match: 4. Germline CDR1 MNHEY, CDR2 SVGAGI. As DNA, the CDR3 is TGTGCCAGCAGTTACAGACAGGGTTCCTCTGGAAACACCATATATTTT. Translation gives CASSYRQGSSGNTIYF.

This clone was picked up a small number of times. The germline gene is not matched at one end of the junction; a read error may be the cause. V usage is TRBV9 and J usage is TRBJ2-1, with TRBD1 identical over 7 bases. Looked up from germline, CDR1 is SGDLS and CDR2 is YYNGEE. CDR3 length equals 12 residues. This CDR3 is CASSTSTGQPLF. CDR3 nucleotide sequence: TGTGCCAGCAGTACCTCGACGGGACAGCCTCTCTTC.

The CDR3 loop reads CASTASGSDEQYF. The CDR3 region has the DNA TGTGCCAGCACCGCTAGCGGGAGCGACGAGCAGTACTTC. The chain is built from TRBV9 and TRBJ2-7, with 10 positions matching TRBD2. V was pared by 6 bases and J by 5 bases, with 5 bases of the junction left unmatched. Looked up from germline, CDR1 is SGDLS and CDR2 is YYNGEE. The CDR3 contains 13 residues.

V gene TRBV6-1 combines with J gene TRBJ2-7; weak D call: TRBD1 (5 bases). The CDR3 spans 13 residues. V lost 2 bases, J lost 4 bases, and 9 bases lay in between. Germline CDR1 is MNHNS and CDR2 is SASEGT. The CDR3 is CASSESGLYEQYF. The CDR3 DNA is TGTGCCAGCAGTGAATCAGGGTTATACGAGCAGTACTTC.

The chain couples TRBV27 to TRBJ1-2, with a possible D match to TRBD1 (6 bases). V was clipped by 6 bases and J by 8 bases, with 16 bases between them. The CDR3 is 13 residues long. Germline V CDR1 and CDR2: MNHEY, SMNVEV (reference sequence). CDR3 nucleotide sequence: TGTGCCAGCAGGGAAAATTACAGGGACGGCTACACCTTC. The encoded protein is CASRENYRDGYTF.

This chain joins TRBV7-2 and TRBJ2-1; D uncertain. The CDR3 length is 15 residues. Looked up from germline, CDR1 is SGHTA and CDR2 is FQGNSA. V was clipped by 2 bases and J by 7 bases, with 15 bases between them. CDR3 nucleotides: TGTGCCAGCAGCTTAACGGCCAGGTCGCGAAATGAGCAGTTCTTC. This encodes CASSLTARSRNEQFF. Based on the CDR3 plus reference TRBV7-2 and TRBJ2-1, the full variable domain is GAGVSQSPSNKVTEKGKDVELRCDPISGHTALYWYRQSLGQGLEFLIYFQGNSAPDKSGLPSDRFSAERTGGSVSTLTIQRTQQEDSAVYLCASSLTARSRNEQFFGPGTRLTVL.

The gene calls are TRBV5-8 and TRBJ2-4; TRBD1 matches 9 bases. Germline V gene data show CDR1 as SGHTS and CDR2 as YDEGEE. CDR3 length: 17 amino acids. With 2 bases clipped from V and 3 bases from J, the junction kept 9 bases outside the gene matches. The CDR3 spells CASSLLTGGAVKNIQYF. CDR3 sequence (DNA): TGTGCCAGCAGCTTACTAACAGGGGGCGCGGTCAAAAACATTCAGTACTTC.

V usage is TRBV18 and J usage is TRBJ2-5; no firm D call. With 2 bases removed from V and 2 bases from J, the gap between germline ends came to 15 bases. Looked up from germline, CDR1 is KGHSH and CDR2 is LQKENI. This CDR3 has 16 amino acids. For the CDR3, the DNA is TGTGCCAGCTCACCATTGACGGTGACCCGACAAGAGACCCAGTACTTC. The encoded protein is CASSPLTVTRQETQYF.

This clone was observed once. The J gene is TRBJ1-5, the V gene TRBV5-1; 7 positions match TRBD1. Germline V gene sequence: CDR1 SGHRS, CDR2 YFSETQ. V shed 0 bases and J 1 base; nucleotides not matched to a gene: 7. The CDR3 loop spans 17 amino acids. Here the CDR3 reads CASSLGTGTESNQPQHF. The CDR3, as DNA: TGCGCCAGCAGCTTGGGAACAGGGACAGAAAGCAATCAGCCCCAGCATTTT.

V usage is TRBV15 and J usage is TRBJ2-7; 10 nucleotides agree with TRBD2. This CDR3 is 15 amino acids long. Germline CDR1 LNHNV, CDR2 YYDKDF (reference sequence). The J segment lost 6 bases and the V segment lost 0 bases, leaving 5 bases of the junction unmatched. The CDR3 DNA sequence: TGTGCCACCAGCAGAGATCGGCTAGCGGGAGCCGAGCAGTACTTC. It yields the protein CATSRDRLAGAEQYF.

The CDR3 sequence: CSAKVYNEQFF. CDR3 coding DNA: TGCAGTGCTAAAGTATACAATGAGCAGTTCTTC. This rearrangement joins TRBV20-1 to TRBJ2-1; D unresolved. This CDR3 spans 11 amino acids. Germline loops: CDR1 DFQATT, CDR2 SNEGSKA (reference sequence). Trimming left V 4 bases short and J 4 bases short, with 5 bases between.

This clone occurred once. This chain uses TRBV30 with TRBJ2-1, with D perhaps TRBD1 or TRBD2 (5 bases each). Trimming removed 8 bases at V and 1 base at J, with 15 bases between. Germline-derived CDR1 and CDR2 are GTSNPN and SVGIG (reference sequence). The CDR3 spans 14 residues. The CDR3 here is CAGTAVGSYNEQFF. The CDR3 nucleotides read TGTGCCGGGACGGCGGTTGGATCCTACAATGAGCAGTTCTTC.

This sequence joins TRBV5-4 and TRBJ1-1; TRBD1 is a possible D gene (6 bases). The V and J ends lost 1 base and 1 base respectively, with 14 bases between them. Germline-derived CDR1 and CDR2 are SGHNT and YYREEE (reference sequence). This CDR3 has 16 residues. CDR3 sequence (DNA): TGTGCCAGCAGCTTGCCGGTTGGGGGCTCGAACACTGAAGCTTTCTTT. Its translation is CASSLPVGGSNTEAFF.

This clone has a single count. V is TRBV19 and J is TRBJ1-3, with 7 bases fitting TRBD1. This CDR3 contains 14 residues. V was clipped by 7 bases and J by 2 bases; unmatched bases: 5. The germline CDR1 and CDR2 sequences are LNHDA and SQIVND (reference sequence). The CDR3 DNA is TGTGCCAGTATGGGGACAGCGACTGGAAACACCATATATTTT. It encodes CASMGTATGNTIYF.

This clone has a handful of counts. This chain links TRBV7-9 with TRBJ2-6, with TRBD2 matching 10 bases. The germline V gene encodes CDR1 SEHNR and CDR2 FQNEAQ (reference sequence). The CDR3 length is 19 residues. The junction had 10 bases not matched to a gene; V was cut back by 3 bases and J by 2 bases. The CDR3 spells CASSLGLAGGGAGANVLTF. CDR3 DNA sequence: TGTGCCAGCAGCTTGGGATTAGCGGGAGGTGGTGCTGGGGCCAACGTCCTGACTTTC.

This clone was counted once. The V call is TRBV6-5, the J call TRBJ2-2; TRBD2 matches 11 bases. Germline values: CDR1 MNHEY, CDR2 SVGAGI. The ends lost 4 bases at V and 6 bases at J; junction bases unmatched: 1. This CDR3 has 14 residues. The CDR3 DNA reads TGTGCCAGCAGTTCACTAGCGGGAGCCGGGGAGCTGTTTTTT. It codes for CASSSLAGAGELFF.

The CDR3 DNA follows: TGCGCCAGCAGCTTAATAGGAGGGGGCGCAGATACGCAGTATTTT. As protein: CASSLIGGGADTQYF. The chain has TRBV5-1 and TRBJ2-3, with a tentative D call TRBD1 (7 bases). The CDR3 covers 15 residues. V gave up 2 bases and J gave up 4 bases, with 14 bases separating them. Per germline, CDR1 SGHRS and CDR2 YFSETQ.

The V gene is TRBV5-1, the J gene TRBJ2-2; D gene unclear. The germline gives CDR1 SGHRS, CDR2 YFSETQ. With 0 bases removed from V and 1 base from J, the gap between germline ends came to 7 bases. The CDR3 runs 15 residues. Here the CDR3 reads CASSLGTGNTGELFF. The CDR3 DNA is TGCGCCAGCAGCTTGGGGACGGGGAACACCGGGGAGCTGTTTTTT.

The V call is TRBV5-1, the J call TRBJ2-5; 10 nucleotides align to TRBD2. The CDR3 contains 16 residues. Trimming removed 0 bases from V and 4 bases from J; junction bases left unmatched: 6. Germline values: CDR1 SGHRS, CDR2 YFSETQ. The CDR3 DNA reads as TGCGCCAGCAGCTTGGGGGCTAGCGGGAGTCGAGAGACCCAGTACTTC. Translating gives CASSLGASGSRETQYF.

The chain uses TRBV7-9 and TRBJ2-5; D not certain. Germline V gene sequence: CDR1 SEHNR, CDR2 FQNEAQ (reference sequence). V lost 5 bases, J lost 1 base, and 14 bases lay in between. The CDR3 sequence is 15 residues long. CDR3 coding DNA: TGTGCCAGCAGCCTCTGGTTAGACTCCCAAGAGACCCAGTACTTC. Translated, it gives CASSLWLDSQETQYF.

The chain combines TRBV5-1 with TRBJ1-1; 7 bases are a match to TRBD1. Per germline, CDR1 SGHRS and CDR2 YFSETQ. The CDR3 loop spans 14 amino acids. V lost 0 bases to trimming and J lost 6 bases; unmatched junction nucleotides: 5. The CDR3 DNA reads TGCGCCAGCAGCTTGGTTGCGACAGGGCCTGAAGCTTTCTTT. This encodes CASSLVATGPEAFF.

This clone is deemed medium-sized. This CDR3 is CASSHGVYNEQFF. The CDR3, as DNA: TGTGCCAGCAGTCACGGAGTGTACAATGAGCAGTTCTTC. The chain has TRBV27 and TRBJ2-1; D is uncertain. Germline V gene sequence: CDR1 MNHEY, CDR2 SMNVEV (reference sequence). CDR3 length: 13 residues. Trimming cost V 5 bases and J 4 bases, with 9 bases left between them.

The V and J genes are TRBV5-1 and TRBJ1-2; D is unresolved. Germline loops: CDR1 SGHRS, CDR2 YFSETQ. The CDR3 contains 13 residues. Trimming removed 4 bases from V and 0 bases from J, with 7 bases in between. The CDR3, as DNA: TGCGCCAGCAGCCCAACAGCTAACTATGGCTACACCTTC. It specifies CASSPTANYGYTF.

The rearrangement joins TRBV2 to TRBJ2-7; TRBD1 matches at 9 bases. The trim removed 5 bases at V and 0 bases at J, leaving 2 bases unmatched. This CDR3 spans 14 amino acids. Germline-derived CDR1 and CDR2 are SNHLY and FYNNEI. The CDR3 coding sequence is TGTGCCAGCAGTTCGGACAGGGGCTCCTACGAGCAGTACTTC. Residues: CASSSDRGSYEQYF.

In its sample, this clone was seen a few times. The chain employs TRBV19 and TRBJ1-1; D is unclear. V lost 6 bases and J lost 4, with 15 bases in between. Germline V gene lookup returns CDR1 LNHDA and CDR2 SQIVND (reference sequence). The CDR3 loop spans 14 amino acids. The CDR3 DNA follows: TGTGCCAGTAGCGGGTCGAAGCGTGTCACTGAAGCTTTCTTT. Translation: CASSGSKRVTEAFF.

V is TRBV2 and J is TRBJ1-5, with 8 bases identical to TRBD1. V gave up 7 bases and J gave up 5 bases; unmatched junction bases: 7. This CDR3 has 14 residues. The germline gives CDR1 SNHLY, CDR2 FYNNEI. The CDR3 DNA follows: TGTGCCAGCAAAGCCTACAGGGGGGATCAGCCCCAGCATTTT. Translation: CASKAYRGDQPQHF.

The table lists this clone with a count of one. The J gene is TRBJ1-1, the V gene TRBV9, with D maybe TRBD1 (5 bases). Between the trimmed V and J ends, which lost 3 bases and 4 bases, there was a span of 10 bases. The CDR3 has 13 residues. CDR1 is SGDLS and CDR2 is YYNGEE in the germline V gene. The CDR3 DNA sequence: TGTGCCAGCAGCGCCTCGCAGGGCACTGAAGCTTTCTTT. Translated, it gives CASSASQGTEAFF.

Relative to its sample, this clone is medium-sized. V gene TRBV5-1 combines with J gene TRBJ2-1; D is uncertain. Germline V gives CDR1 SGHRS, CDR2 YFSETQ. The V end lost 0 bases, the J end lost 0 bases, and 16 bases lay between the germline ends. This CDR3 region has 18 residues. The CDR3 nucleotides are TGCGCCAGCAGCTTGGCGGGCGGAGAAACCTTCTCCTACAATGAGCAGTTCTTC. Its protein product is CASSLAGGETFSYNEQFF.